This entry features one TCR beta chain sequence. This CDR3 has 13 amino acids. V gave up 4 bases and J gave up 7 bases, with 12 bases separating them. The germline CDR1 and CDR2 sequences are SGHTA and FQGNSA. The record originates from a study of blood T cell repertoires in COVID-19. Study as a whole: COVID-19 samples collected from the United States, Italy and Spain covered acute and convalescent phases.

Original methodology: Reference gene primer amplification gave estimated nucleated cell counts. Sequencing used immunoSEQ multiplex PCR; TCRdb keeps in-frame clones, though not all of them. Clone size and V and J calls were adopted from that table, with D and trimming inferred from the DNA. This sample has approximately 110,000 clones, with 85% found just once. This chain uses TRBV7-2 with TRBJ2-3; the D gene is possibly TRBD2 (5 bases). Material: peripheral blood. The sequence was obtained from a man aged 45-65 years with acute or convalescent COVID-19. In nucleotides, the CDR3 is TGTGCCAGCAGCTCGAGCGGTGCATATACGCAGTATTTT. It specifies CASSSSGAYTQYF.